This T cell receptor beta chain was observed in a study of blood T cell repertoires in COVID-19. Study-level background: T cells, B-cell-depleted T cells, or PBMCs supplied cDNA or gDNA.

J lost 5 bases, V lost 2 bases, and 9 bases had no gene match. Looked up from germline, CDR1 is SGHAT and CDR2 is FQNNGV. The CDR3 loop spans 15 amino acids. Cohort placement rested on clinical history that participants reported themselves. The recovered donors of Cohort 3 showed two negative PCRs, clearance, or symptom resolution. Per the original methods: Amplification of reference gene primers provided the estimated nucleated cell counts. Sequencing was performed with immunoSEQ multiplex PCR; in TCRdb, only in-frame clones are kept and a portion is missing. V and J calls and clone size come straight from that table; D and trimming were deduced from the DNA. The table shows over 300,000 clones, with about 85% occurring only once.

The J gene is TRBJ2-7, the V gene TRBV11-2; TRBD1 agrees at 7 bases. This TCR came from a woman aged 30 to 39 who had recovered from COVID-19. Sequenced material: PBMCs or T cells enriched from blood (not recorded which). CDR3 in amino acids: CASSLTETGTHEQYF. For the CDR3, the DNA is TGTGCCAGCAGCTTAACCGAGACAGGGACCCACGAGCAGTACTTC.